The next 20 T cell receptor beta chains were all read from a single sample in a study of T-cell memory formation after mild COVID-19. TCRdb redid the calling of the 5' RACE reads with MiXCR, one entry per CDR3 protein. In the table there are about 88,000 distinct CDR3 sequences, nearly 25% of which are singletons. Sequencing was done on a sample of PBMCs or a T cell subset sorted from them (not recorded which). The receptors were gathered from a man aged 18 to 35 who had mild COVID-19 (a few samples of this study predate the infection). Cell type and time point are not known.

The table lists this clonotype with a few counts. The CDR3 bases are TGTGCCAGCAGTTTAGAGGAGGGTTGGGCCGGGGAGCTGTTTTTT. Its translation is CASSLEEGWAGELFF. The chain uses TRBV12-3 or TRBV12-4 and TRBJ2-2, with TRBD2 as a possible D gene (6 bases). Trimming cost V 1 base and J 6 bases, with 12 bases left between them. The CDR3 spans 15 residues.

V usage is TRBV4-2 and J usage is TRBJ2-3; no clear D. The CDR3 has 14 amino acids. The germline V gene has CDR1 LGHNA and CDR2 YNFKEQ. The V end lost 1 base, the J end lost 4 bases, and 9 bases lay between the germline ends. The CDR3 reads CASSQGGNPDTQYF. The CDR3 nucleotides read TGTGCCAGCAGCCAAGGAGGCAACCCAGATACGCAGTATTTT.

Only a few counts were recorded for this clonotype. The chain couples TRBV7-9 to TRBJ1-1; no clear D. The length of the CDR3 is 15 residues. Per the germline V gene, CDR1 is SEHNR and CDR2 is FQNEAQ (reference sequence). V lost 5 bases and J lost 0, with 13 bases in between. CDR3 bases: TGTGCCAGCAGCGAAGTGTATGGCCTGAACACTGAAGCTTTCTTT. The encoded protein is CASSEVYGLNTEAFF.

This clonotype showed up just once. The chain recombines TRBV7-6 with TRBJ2-7; D may match TRBD1 or TRBD2 (5 bases each). V was trimmed by 5 bases and J by 5 bases, leaving 16 bases between them. In germline, CDR1 is SGHVS, CDR2 FNYEAQ. The CDR3 extends over 14 amino acids. The CDR3 loop reads CASSSGTRPNEQYF. CDR3 coding DNA: TGTGCCAGCAGCAGTGGGACCCGGCCCAACGAGCAGTACTTC.

This clonotype was recorded at least ten times. The chain recombines TRBV7-8 with TRBJ2-5, with D unclear. Deletions cut 0 bases from V and 1 base from J, with 6 bases between. The CDR3 loop spans 14 amino acids. CDR1 SGHVS and CDR2 FQNEAQ come from the germline V gene. DNA of the CDR3: TGTGCCAGCAGCTTAGCTTACATCCAAGAGACCCAGTACTTC. Translation gives CASSLAYIQETQYF.

The rearrangement links TRBV4-3 to TRBJ2-7; tentative D call: TRBD1 (6 bases). The CDR3 loop spans 14 amino acids. Trimming took 0 bases from V and 2 from J, leaving 8 bases between them. Germline V gene sequence: CDR1 LGHNA, CDR2 YSLEER. CDR3 sequence (DNA): TGCGCCAGCAGCCAAGAAAGGGACACCTACGAGCAGTACGTC. The encoded protein is CASSQERDTYEQYV.

The V call is TRBV27, the J call TRBJ1-1; D gene ambiguous. The CDR3 contains 14 residues. CDR1 MNHEY and CDR2 SMNVEV come from the germline V gene (reference sequence). V was pared by 0 bases and J by 1 base, with 6 bases between. The CDR3 DNA sequence: TGTGCCAGCAGTTTATCGCAAGGGAACACTGAAGCTTTCTTT. As protein: CASSLSQGNTEAFF.

This clonotype has a handful of counts. The chain joins TRBV12-3 or TRBV12-4 to TRBJ1-4; D remains ambiguous. There are 13 residues in the CDR3. Trimming stripped 1 base from V and 8 bases from J, with 8 bases between. DNA for the CDR3: TGTGCCAGCAGTTTAGGTGTTGGAGAAAAACTGTTTTTT. This gives the protein CASSLGVGEKLFF.

This clonotype was seen more than once but under ten times. The chain uses TRBV5-1 and TRBJ2-3, with 7 bases lining up with TRBD2. Germline-derived CDR1 and CDR2 are SGHRS and YFSETQ. V was pared by 4 bases and J by 0 bases, with 5 bases of the junction left unmatched. The CDR3 totals 15 residues. In DNA, the CDR3 is TGCGCCAGCAGCAGCGGGACTGCTAGCACAGATACGCAGTATTTT. As protein: CASSSGTASTDTQYF.

In this sample, this clonotype turned up many times. CDR3 sequence (DNA): TGTGCCAGCAGTTTTTCAGGGGAAGGGACTGAAGCTTTCTTT. Protein product: CASSFSGEGTEAFF. V is TRBV27 and J is TRBJ1-1; the D gene is possibly TRBD1 (6 bases). This CDR3 has 14 amino acids. CDR1 and CDR2 (germline): MNHEY, SMNVEV (reference sequence). Trimming removed 3 bases from V and 5 bases from J, with 13 bases in between.

This clonotype was observed a single time. V gene TRBV6-5 combines with J gene TRBJ1-2, with D possibly TRBD1 on 5 matching bases. The CDR3 is made up of 13 amino acids. CDR1 and CDR2 from the germline V gene are MNHEY and SVGAGI. V lost 8 bases and J 0 bases, leaving 10 bases between the germline ends. DNA of the CDR3: TGTGCCAGCGGGGACGGTACTAACTATGGCTACACCTTC. Protein: CASGDGTNYGYTF.

The V call is TRBV12-3 or TRBV12-4, the J call TRBJ2-5; 8 nucleotides align to TRBD2. The junction had 8 bases not matched to a gene; V was cut back by 5 bases and J by 12 bases. This CDR3 contains 12 residues. The CDR3 nucleotides are TGTGCCAGCAGTACAGGACTAGCCGCTGAGTACTTC. Residues: CASSTGLAAEYF.

This sequence joins TRBV27 and TRBJ2-7, with D perhaps TRBD1 (6 bases). Per germline, CDR1 MNHEY and CDR2 SMNVEV (reference sequence). CDR3 length: 16 residues. V was pared by 5 bases and J by 7 bases, with 24 bases between. The CDR3: CASSPSGVVHLLEQYF. The CDR3 bases are TGTGCCAGCAGTCCCTCAGGGGTAGTTCATCTTTTGGAGCAGTACTTC.

This clonotype came up many times. The gene calls are TRBV7-8 and TRBJ2-7, with D uncertain. This CDR3 contains 15 residues. V was pared by 2 bases and J by 0 bases, with 11 bases between. Germline lookup yields CDR1 SGHVS and CDR2 FQNEAQ. CDR3 residues: CASSLRASSSYEQYF. In DNA form, the CDR3 reads TGTGCCAGCAGCTTACGGGCATCGAGCTCCTACGAGCAGTACTTC.

The V gene is TRBV11-2, the J gene TRBJ2-7, with D perhaps assigned TRBD1 or TRBD2 (5 bases each). V was clipped by 5 bases and J by 2 bases, with 13 bases between them. From germline, CDR1 is SGHAT and CDR2 FQNNGV. This CDR3 has 14 amino acids. This CDR3 reads CASSPGTATYEQYF. CDR3 coding DNA: TGTGCCAGCAGCCCAGGGACCGCTACCTACGAGCAGTACTTC. The variable domain in full, with the rest retrieved from reference TRBV11-2 and TRBJ2-7, is EAGVAQSPRYKIIEKRQSVAFWCNPISGHATLYWYQQILGQGPKLLIQFQNNGVVDDSQLPKDRFSAERLKGVDSTLKIQPAKLEDSAVYLCASSPGTATYEQYFGPGTRLTVT.

This clonotype was observed a handful of times. The V gene is TRBV7-2, the J gene TRBJ1-1, with a tentative D call TRBD1 (5 bases). The CDR3 length is 16 residues. Trimming pared 5 bases from V and 0 bases from J, leaving 16 bases between. The germline gives CDR1 SGHTA, CDR2 FQGNSA. The CDR3 region has the DNA TGTGCCAGCAGCCCGCGGGGGGGAGGGATGAACACTGAAGCTTTCTTT. Translating gives CASSPRGGGMNTEAFF.

This rearrangement joins TRBV20-1 to TRBJ1-6, with a tentative D call TRBD1 (6 bases). Trimming took off 0 bases at V and 4 bases at J, with 22 bases between the two ends. The germline V gene encodes CDR1 DFQATT and CDR2 SNEGSKA (reference sequence). The CDR3 extends over 19 amino acids. In nucleotides, the CDR3 is TGCAGTGCTAGAGATGCCCCAATGGGGGCCAGCCCTTATAATTCACCCCTCCACTTT. Amino acids: CSARDAPMGASPYNSPLHF.

This clonotype has a handful of counts. The chain couples TRBV9 to TRBJ2-4; TRBD2 is a possible D gene (5 bases). The CDR3 consists of 13 residues. Germline CDR1 SGDLS, CDR2 YYNGEE. V shed 3 bases and J shed 5 bases, with 9 bases lying between them. The CDR3 DNA reads as TGTGCCAGCAGCGCGAGGGTGGAAAACATTCAGTACTTC. The encoded protein is CASSARVENIQYF.

This clonotype has just one count. The rearrangement uses TRBV27 and TRBJ1-1; D is undetermined. CDR1 and CDR2 (germline): MNHEY, SMNVEV (reference sequence). The V end was cut by 6 bases, the J end by 1 base, with 12 bases between. The CDR3 spans 14 residues. The CDR3 sequence: CASSAFVSNTEAFF. The CDR3 DNA follows: TGTGCCAGCAGCGCTTTTGTCTCGAACACTGAAGCTTTCTTT.

This chain uses TRBV27 with TRBJ1-1, with D unresolved. CDR3 length equals 14 residues. The germline V gene has CDR1 MNHEY and CDR2 SMNVEV (reference sequence). V was pared by 4 bases and J by 6 bases, with 15 bases between. The DNA of the CDR3 is TGTGCCAGCAGTTCCCCCTCCAGCGGTCCTGAAGCTTTCTTT. This translates into CASSSPSSGPEAFF.